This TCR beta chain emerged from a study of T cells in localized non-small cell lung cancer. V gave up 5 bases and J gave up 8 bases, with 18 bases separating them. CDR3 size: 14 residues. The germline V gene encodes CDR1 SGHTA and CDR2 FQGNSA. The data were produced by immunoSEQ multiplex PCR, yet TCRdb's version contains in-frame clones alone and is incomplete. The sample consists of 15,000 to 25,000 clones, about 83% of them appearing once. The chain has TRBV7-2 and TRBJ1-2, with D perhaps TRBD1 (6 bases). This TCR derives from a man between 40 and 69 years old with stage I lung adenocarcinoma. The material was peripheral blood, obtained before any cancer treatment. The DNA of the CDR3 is TGTGCCAGCAGCCAGTCCAGGGGCAGGGACGGCTACACCTTC. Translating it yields CASSQSRGRDGYTF.